Listed below are T cell receptor beta chains from one sample, sequenced in a study of T cells in Graves' hyperthyroidism and ophthalmopathy. TCRdb ran MiXCR on the multiplex PCR reads and lists one entry per CDR3 protein. The sample holds some 500,000 distinct CDR3 sequences, about an eighth seen once. Material: blood. Source of these receptors: a woman younger than 30 with Graves' hyperthyroidism. Both conserved end residues are part of each CDR3. The order of the fields is clone size, D gene, V gene, J gene, CDR3 protein, CDR3 DNA. The D gene is left open where the match is weak. Some rows have no size entry. The others give once, few or many, or a class for an expanded clone.

size: many; D: TRBD1; V: TRBV30; J: TRBJ1-5; CDR3: CAWSVGTGNQPQHF; DNA: TGTGCCTGGAGTGTAGGGACAGGAAATCAGCCCCAGCATTTT
size: few; D: TRBD1; V: TRBV7-9; J: TRBJ1-1; CDR3: CASSTTDRGSVGDTEAFF; DNA: TGTGCCAGCAGCACCACGGACAGGGGCTCCGTTGGGGACACTGAAGCTTTCTTT
size: many; D: TRBD1; V: TRBV7-8; J: TRBJ1-3; CDR3: CASSSQGSYSGNTIYF; DNA: TGTGCCAGCAGCTCACAGGGGTCCTACTCTGGAAACACCATATATTTT
size: few; D: TRBD2; V: TRBV3-1; J: TRBJ2-5; CDR3: CASSQDLGLGGETQYF; DNA: TGTGCCAGCAGCCAAGACTTGGGACTAGGAGGAGAGACCCAGTACTTC
size: many; D: TRBD2; V: TRBV30; J: TRBJ2-7; CDR3: CASLLAGDYEQYF; DNA: TGTGCCTCCCTCCTAGCGGGAGACTACGAGCAGTACTTC
size: many; D: -; V: TRBV12-3/TRBV12-4; J: TRBJ1-4; CDR3: CASSLRTSPLGWNEKLFF; DNA: TGTGCCAGCAGTTTGCGGACGTCACCCCTGGGATGGAATGAAAAACTGTTTTTT
size: few; D: TRBD2; V: TRBV5-6; J: TRBJ2-3; CDR3: CASSPGGLAGRYTQYF; DNA: TGTGCCAGCAGCCCGGGGGGACTAGCGGGAAGGTATACGCAGTATTTT
size: many; D: TRBD1; V: TRBV28; J: TRBJ2-2; CDR3: CASSFRTGTAGTGELFF; DNA: TGTGCCAGCAGCTTTCGTACCGGGACAGCCGGCACCGGGGAGCTGTTTTTT
size: many; D: TRBD1; V: TRBV7-9; J: TRBJ2-7; CDR3: CASSLSYRGSYEQYF; DNA: TGTGCCAGCAGCTTATCTTACAGGGGATCCTACGAGCAGTACTTC
size: few; D: TRBD2; V: TRBV7-9; J: TRBJ2-1; CDR3: CASSLNLRTSGRRYNEQFF; DNA: TGTGCCAGCAGCTTAAATTTGCGGACTAGCGGGAGACGGTATAATGAGCAGTTCTTC
size: few; D: -; V: TRBV25-1; J: TRBJ2-7; CDR3: CASTDSTPLEQYF; DNA: TGTGCCAGCACCGACTCTACCCCCCTCGAGCAGTACTTC
size: many; D: TRBD2; V: TRBV25-1; J: TRBJ2-1; CDR3: CASSDPHRDYSEQFF; DNA: TGTGCCAGCAGTGACCCCCACCGGGACTATAGTGAGCAGTTCTTC
size: -; D: TRBD1; V: TRBV6-5; J: TRBJ2-4; CDR3: CASSSGQLPNIQYF; DNA: TGTGCCAGCAGTTCGGGACAGCTTCCAAACATTCAGTACTTC
size: few; D: TRBD1; V: TRBV6-5; J: TRBJ1-4; CDR3: CASSYQGGRNEKLFF; DNA: TGTGCCAGCAGTTACCAGGGGGGCCGAAATGAAAAACTGTTTTTT
size: -; D: -; V: TRBV29-1; J: TRBJ2-1; CDR3: CSVEDLDFRGYNEQFF; DNA: TGCAGCGTTGAAGATTTGGATTTCAGAGGATACAATGAGCAGTTCTTC
size: few; D: -; V: TRBV6-5; J: TRBJ1-2; CDR3: CASSYLWGSYGYTF; DNA: TGTGCCAGCAGTTACCTTTGGGGAAGCTATGGCTACACCTTC
size: few; D: -; V: TRBV5-4; J: TRBJ2-3; CDR3: CASSLDSYTNTQYF; DNA: TGTGCCAGCAGCTTGGACAGTTACACAAATACGCAGTATTTT
size: many; D: -; V: TRBV4-2; J: TRBJ1-1; CDR3: CASSHWNTVDTEAFF; DNA: TGTGCCAGCAGCCACTGGAACACGGTGGACACTGAAGCTTTCTTT
size: -; D: -; V: TRBV5-1; J: TRBJ2-1; CDR3: CASSYARRDEQFF; DNA: TGCGCCAGCAGCTACGCTAGAAGAGATGAGCAGTTCTTC
size: many; D: TRBD1; V: TRBV11-2; J: TRBJ2-3; CDR3: CASSLVRRTGGADTQYF; DNA: TGTGCCAGCAGCTTAGTCCGGAGGACAGGGGGTGCAGATACGCAGTATTTT
size: -; D: TRBD2; V: TRBV30; J: TRBJ2-1; CDR3: CAWRTSGSNEQFF; DNA: TGTGCCTGGAGGACTAGCGGGAGCAATGAGCAGTTCTTC
size: few; D: -; V: TRBV3-1; J: TRBJ1-1; CDR3: CASSKGASRTEAFF; DNA: TGTGCCAGCAGCAAAGGGGCTAGTCGCACTGAAGCTTTCTTT
size: -; D: -; V: TRBV5-1; J: TRBJ2-2; CDR3: CASARGEVTGELFF; DNA: TGCGCCAGCGCGCGCGGGGAAGTAACCGGGGAGCTGTTTTTT
size: many; D: -; V: TRBV11-2; J: TRBJ2-1; CDR3: CASSSLGGGNYEQFF; DNA: TGTGCCAGCAGCTCCCTGGGGGGTGGAAACTATGAGCAGTTCTTC
size: -; D: TRBD2; V: TRBV7-3; J: TRBJ2-2; CDR3: CASSLLAGGPGGELFF; DNA: TGTGCCAGCAGCTTGCTAGCGGGAGGGCCTGGAGGGGAGCTGTTTTTT
size: many; D: -; V: TRBV7-3; J: TRBJ2-2; CDR3: CASSRSGSGELFF; DNA: TGTGCCAGCAGCCGAAGCGGGTCCGGGGAGCTGTTTTTT
size: -; D: TRBD2; V: TRBV10-2; J: TRBJ2-7; CDR3: CASGGLAGAANEQYF; DNA: TGCGCCAGCGGGGGGTTAGCGGGAGCGGCGAACGAGCAGTACTTC
size: -; D: -; V: TRBV27; J: TRBJ1-1; CDR3: CASSATGHTEAFF; DNA: TGTGCCAGCAGCGCCACAGGGCATACTGAAGCTTTCTTT